The 13 T cell receptor beta chains below were found in one sample sequenced in a study of blood T cell repertoires in COVID-19. Generated by immunoSEQ multiplex PCR, the TCRdb table keeps only in-frame clones and is missing some. Of some 41,000 clones listed, nearly 85% are singletons. The sequenced material came from peripheral blood. These receptors were taken from a man older than 75 in a cohort sampled during active COVID-19.

For this clone: A junction boundary mismatches the germline segment, possibly from a read error. The rearrangement uses TRBV7-7 and TRBJ1-1, with 7 nucleotides matching TRBD1. The CDR3 is 13 amino acids. Germline-derived CDR1 and CDR2 are SSHAT and FNYEAQ (reference sequence). Written as DNA, the CDR3 is TGTGCTAGCAGTCCCAGCGAGGGGGCGGAGGCTTTCTTT. Translated: CASSPSEGAEAFF.

The CDR3 sequence: CASSQRTSGASYNEQFF. As DNA, the CDR3 is TGTGCCAGCAGCCAACGTACTAGCGGGGCATCCTACAATGAGCAGTTCTTC. V and J are TRBV14 and TRBJ2-1; 10 bases are a match to TRBD2. CDR3 length: 17 amino acids. The V segment lost 2 bases and the J segment 1 base; nucleotides outside the gene matches: 5. Germline CDR1 and CDR2: SGHDN and FVKESK.

The rearrangement joins TRBV11-2 to TRBJ2-1; 12 nucleotides line up with TRBD2. The germline CDR1 and CDR2 sequences are SGHAT and FQNNGV. The CDR3 runs 17 residues. Losses at the gene ends were 5 bases for V and 6 bases for J; bases not matched to a gene: 11. CDR3 DNA: TGTGCCAGCAGCCTTAGCCCCCCTAGCGGGAGGGTCAATGAGCAGTTCTTC. Amino acid sequence: CASSLSPPSGRVNEQFF.

The chain recombines TRBV4-1 with TRBJ1-1; 11 bases agree with TRBD1. V was pared by 3 bases and J by 1 base, with 10 bases of the junction left unmatched. The germline gives CDR1 MGHRA, CDR2 YSYEKL. The CDR3 loop spans 18 amino acids. The CDR3 loop reads CASSQTSGTGGRNTEAFF. CDR3 nucleotides: TGCGCCAGCAGCCAGACTTCCGGGACAGGGGGTAGGAACACTGAAGCTTTCTTT.

The chain carries TRBV24-1 and TRBJ1-5; D is unresolved. The CDR3 extends over 15 amino acids. The V end lost 3 bases, the J end lost 7 bases, and 15 bases lay between the germline ends. CDR1 KGHDR and CDR2 SFDVKD come from the germline V gene. The CDR3 reads CATSDADKAHQPQHF. The DNA for the CDR3 is TGTGCCACCAGTGATGCTGACAAGGCCCACCAGCCCCAGCATTTT.

The CDR3 coding sequence is TGTGCCAGCAGTTACTCCGGGACAGGGGCCGGTCAGCCCCAGCATTTT. Translating it yields CASSYSGTGAGQPQHF. The chain is built from TRBV6-6 and TRBJ1-5, with TRBD1 identical over 10 bases. In germline, CDR1 is MNHNY, CDR2 SVGAGI (reference sequence). The CDR3 has 16 residues. V lost 0 bases and J lost 6; bases outside the gene matches: 5.

The CDR3 protein is CASSSFDPQGDYGYTF. The CDR3 DNA sequence: TGTGCCAGCAGTAGTTTTGACCCCCAGGGGGATTATGGCTACACCTTC. This chain joins TRBV28 and TRBJ1-2; the match to TRBD1 covers 7 bases. The V gene end was trimmed by 5 bases and the J gene end by 5 bases; junction bases not matched to a gene: 14. This CDR3 comprises 16 residues. Germline values: CDR1 MDHEN, CDR2 SYDVKM.

This clone was detected only once. The chain has TRBV12-3 or TRBV12-4 and TRBJ2-1, with D tentatively TRBD1 (6 bases). Trimming shortened V by 7 bases and J by 4 bases, and 11 bases separated the two germline ends. The CDR3 spans 13 residues. Here the CDR3 DNA reads TGTGCCAGCACCCCGACAGGTTACAATGAGCAGTTCTTC. It yields the protein CASTPTGYNEQFF.

The table lists this clone with a few counts. CDR3: CASSAGQGTEAFF. In DNA, the CDR3 is TGTGCCAGCAGCGCGGGACAGGGCACTGAAGCTTTCTTT. The chain combines TRBV27 with TRBJ1-1; 9 bases are a match to TRBD1. The CDR3 has 13 residues. Germline V gene data show CDR1 as MNHEY and CDR2 as SMNVEV (reference sequence). V dropped 6 bases and J dropped 4; count of bases not matched to a gene: 3.

The V and J genes are TRBV2 and TRBJ2-3, with 11 bases aligning to TRBD2. Germline-derived CDR1 and CDR2 are SNHLY and FYNNEI. The CDR3 runs 16 residues. V lost 2 bases, J lost 3 bases, and 4 bases stayed unmatched. Written as DNA, the CDR3 is TGTGCCAGCAGTGAATTGGGACTAGCGGTGACAGATACGCAGTATTTT. Its protein is CASSELGLAVTDTQYF.

The rearrangement links TRBV5-1 to TRBJ2-1, with 8 bases aligning to TRBD2. CDR1 is SGHRS, CDR2 YFSETQ, per germline. The junction had 8 bases not matched to a gene; V was cut back by 4 bases and J by 2 bases. The CDR3 has 16 amino acids. The CDR3 here is CASSTRSSGAYNEQFF. The CDR3 region has the DNA TGCGCCAGCAGCACCCGGAGTAGCGGGGCCTACAATGAGCAGTTCTTC. The whole variable domain, remainder taken from reference TRBV5-1 and TRBJ2-1, is KAGVTQTPRYLIKTRGQQVTLSCSPISGHRSVSWYQQTPGQGLQFLFEYFSETQRNKGNFPGRFSGRQFSNSRSEMNVSTLELGDSALYLCASSTRSSGAYNEQFFGPGTRLTVL.

This clone is a singleton in its sample. This rearrangement joins TRBV20-1 to TRBJ2-1; 8 bases map to TRBD2. This CDR3 spans 11 amino acids. Germline V lookup: CDR1 DFQATT, CDR2 SNEGSKA (reference sequence). CDR3 loop: CRPGGQNEQFF. CDR3 coding DNA: TGCAGACCGGGGGGGCAGAATGAGCAGTTCTTC.

J is TRBJ2-4 and V is TRBV7-9; 8 nucleotides align to TRBD2. V was clipped by 2 bases and J by 3 bases; unmatched bases: 3. This CDR3 is 15 amino acids long. Per germline, CDR1 SEHNR and CDR2 FQNEAQ (reference sequence). CDR3 in amino acids: CASSLFGTSKNIQYF. In DNA form, the CDR3 reads TGTGCCAGCAGCTTATTCGGGACTAGCAAAAACATTCAGTACTTC. Drawing the rest from reference TRBV7-9 and TRBJ2-4, the complete variable domain is DTGVSQNPRHKITKRGQNVTFRCDPISEHNRLYWYRQTLGQGPEFLTYFQNEAQLEKSRLLSDRFSAERPKGSFSTLEIQRTEQGDSAMYLCASSLFGTSKNIQYFGAGTRLSVL.